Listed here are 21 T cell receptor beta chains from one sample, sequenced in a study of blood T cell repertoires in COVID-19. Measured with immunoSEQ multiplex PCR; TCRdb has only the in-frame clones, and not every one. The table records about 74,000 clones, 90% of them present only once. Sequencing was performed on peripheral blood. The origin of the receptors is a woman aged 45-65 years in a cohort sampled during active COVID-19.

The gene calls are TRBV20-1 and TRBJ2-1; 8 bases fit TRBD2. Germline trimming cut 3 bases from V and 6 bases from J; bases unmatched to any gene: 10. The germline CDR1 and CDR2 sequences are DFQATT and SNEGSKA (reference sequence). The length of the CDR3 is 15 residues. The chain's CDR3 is CSASGRLAGFNEQFF. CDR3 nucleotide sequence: TGCAGTGCTAGTGGCCGGCTAGCGGGTTTCAATGAGCAGTTCTTC.

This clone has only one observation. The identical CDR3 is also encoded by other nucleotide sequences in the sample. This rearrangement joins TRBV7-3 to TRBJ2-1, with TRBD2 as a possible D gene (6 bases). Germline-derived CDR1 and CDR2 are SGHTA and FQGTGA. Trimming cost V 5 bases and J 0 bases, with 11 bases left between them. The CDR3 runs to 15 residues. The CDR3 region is CASSLSGSSYNEQFF. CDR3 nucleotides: TGTGCCAGCAGCCTTAGCGGAAGCTCCTACAATGAGCAGTTCTTC.

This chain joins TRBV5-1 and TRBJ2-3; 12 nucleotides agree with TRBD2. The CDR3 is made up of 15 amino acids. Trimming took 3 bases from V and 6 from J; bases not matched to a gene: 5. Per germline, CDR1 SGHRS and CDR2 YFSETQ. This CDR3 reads CASSSLAGGPDTQYF. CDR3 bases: TGCGCCAGCAGCTCCCTAGCGGGAGGGCCCGATACGCAGTATTTT.

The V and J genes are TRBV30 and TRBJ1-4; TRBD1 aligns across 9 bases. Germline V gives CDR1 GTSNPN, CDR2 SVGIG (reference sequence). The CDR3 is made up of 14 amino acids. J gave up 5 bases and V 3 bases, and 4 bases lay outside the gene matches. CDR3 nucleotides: TGTGCCTGGAGCTCCGGGACAGGGAATGAAAAACTGTTTTTT. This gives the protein CAWSSGTGNEKLFF.

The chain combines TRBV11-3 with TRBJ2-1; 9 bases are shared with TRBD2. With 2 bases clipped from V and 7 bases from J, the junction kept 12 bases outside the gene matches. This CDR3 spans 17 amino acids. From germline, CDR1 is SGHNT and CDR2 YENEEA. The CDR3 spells CASSLKSGLARGNEQFF. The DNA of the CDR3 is TGTGCCAGCAGCTTAAAATCCGGACTAGCGAGAGGGAATGAGCAGTTCTTC.

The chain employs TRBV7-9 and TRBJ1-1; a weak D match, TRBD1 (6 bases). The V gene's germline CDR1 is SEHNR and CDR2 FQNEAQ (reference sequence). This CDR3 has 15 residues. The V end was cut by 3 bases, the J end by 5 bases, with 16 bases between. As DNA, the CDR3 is TGTGCCAGCAGCTTGACGTCAGGGGAGGGAACTGAAGCTTTCTTT. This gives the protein CASSLTSGEGTEAFF.

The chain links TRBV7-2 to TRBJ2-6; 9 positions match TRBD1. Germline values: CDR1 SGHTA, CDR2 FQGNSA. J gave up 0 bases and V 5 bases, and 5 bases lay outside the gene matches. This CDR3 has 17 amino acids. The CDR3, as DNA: TGTGCCAGCAGCCTAGGACAGGGGTTCTCTGGGGCCAACGTCCTGACTTTC. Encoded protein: CASSLGQGFSGANVLTF.

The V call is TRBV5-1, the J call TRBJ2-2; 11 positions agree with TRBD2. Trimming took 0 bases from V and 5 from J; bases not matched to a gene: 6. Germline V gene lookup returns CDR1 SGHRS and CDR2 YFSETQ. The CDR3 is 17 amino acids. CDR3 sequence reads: CASSLGRGLAATGELFF. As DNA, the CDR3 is TGCGCCAGCAGCTTGGGACGGGGACTAGCGGCGACCGGGGAGCTGTTTTTT.

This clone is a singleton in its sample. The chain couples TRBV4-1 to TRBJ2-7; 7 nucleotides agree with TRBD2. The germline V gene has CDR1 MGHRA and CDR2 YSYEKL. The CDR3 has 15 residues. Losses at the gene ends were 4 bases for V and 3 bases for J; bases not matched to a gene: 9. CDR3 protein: CASSRLAGSIYEQYF. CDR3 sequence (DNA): TGCGCCAGCAGCCGATTAGCGGGTTCCATCTACGAGCAGTACTTC.

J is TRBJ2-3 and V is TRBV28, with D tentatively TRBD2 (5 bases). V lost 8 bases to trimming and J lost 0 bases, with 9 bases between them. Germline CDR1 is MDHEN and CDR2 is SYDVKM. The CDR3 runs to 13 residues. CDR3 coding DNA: TGTGCCAGCGCGGCGGGTAGCACAGATACGCAGTATTTT. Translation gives CASAAGSTDTQYF.

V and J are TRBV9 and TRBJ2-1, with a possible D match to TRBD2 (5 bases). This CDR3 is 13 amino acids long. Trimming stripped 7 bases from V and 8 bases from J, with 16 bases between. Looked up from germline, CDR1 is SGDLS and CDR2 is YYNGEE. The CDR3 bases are TGTGCCAGCTCTAGGACTCTCCTATATGAGCAGTTCTTC. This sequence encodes CASSRTLLYEQFF. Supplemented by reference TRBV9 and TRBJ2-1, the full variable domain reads DSGVTQTPKHLITATGQRVTLRCSPRSGDLSVYWYQQSLDQGLQFLIQYYNGEERAKGNILERFSAQQFPDLHSELNLSSLELGDSALYFCASSRTLLYEQFFGPGTRLTVL.

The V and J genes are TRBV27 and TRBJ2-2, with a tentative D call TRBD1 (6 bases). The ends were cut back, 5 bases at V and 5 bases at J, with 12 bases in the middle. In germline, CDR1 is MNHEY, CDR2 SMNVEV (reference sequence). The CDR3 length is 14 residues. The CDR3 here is CASSGQGRTGELFF. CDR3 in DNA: TGTGCCAGCAGTGGCCAGGGGCGGACCGGGGAGCTGTTTTTT.

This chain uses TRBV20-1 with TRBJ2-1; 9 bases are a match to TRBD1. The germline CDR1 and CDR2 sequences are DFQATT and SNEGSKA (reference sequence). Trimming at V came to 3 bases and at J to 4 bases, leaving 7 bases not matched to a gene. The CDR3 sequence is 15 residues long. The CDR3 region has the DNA TGCAGTGCTAGTCAAGGGACAGGGCTGTACAATGAGCAGTTCTTC. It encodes CSASQGTGLYNEQFF.

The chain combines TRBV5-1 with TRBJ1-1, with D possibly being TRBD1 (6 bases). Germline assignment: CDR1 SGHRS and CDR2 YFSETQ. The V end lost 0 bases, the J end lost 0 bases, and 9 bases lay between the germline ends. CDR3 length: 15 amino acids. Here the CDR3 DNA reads TGCGCCAGCAGCTTGGTAGGACAGATGAACACTGAAGCTTTCTTT. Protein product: CASSLVGQMNTEAFF.

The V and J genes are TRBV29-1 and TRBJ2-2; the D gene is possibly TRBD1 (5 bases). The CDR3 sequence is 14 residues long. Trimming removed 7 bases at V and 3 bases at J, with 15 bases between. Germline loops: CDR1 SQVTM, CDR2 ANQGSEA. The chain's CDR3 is CSAQKGLDTGELFF. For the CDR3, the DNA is TGCAGCGCCCAAAAGGGGCTCGACACCGGGGAGCTGTTTTTT.

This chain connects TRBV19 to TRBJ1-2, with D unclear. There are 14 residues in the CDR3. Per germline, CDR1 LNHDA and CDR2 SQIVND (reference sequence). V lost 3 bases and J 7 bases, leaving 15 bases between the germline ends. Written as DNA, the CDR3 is TGTGCCAGTAGTATTTGGGGAAGCGGAGGTGGCTACACCTTC. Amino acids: CASSIWGSGGGYTF.

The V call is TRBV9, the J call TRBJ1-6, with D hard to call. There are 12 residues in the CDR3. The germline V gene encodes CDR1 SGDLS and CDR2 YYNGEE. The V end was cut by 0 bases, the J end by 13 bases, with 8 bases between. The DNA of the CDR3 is TGTGCCAGCAGCGTAGATGGAGTCCCCCTCCACTTT. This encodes CASSVDGVPLHF.

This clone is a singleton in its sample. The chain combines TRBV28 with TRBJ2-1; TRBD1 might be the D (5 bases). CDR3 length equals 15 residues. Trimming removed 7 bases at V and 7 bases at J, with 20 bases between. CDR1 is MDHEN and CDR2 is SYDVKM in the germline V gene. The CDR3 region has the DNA TGTGCCAGCATCCCAGGCTCGGCAGGGTCAAATGAGCAGTTCTTC. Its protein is CASIPGSAGSNEQFF. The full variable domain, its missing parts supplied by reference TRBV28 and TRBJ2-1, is DVKVTQSSRYLVKRTGEKVFLECVQDMDHENMFWYRQDPGLGLRLIYFSYDVKMKEKGDIPEGYSVSREKKERFSLILESASTNQTSMYLCASIPGSAGSNEQFFGPGTRLTVL.

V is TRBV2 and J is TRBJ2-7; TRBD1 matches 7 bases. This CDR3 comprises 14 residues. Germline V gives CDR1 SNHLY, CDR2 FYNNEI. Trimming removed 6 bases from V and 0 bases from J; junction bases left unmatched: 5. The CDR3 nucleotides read TGTGCCAGCAGAGGACAGGCCGACTCCTACGAGCAGTACTTC. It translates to CASRGQADSYEQYF.

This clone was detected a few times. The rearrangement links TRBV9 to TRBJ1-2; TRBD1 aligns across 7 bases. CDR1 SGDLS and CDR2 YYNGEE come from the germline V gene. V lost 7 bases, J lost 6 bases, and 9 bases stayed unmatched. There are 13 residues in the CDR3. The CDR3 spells CASSQGTENGYTF. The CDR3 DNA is TGTGCCAGCTCCCAAGGGACAGAGAATGGCTACACCTTC.

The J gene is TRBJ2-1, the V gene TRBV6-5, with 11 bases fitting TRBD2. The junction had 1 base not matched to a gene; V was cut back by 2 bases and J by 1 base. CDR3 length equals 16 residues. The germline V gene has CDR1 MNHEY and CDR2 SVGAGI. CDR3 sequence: CASSYLAGGSYNEQFF. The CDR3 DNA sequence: TGTGCCAGCAGTTACCTAGCGGGAGGTTCCTACAATGAGCAGTTCTTC.